This is a list of T cell receptor beta chains from one sample in a study of identical twins. TCRdb analysed the 5' RACE reads with MiXCR anew, one entry per CDR3 protein. Of 520,000 or so distinct CDR3 sequences listed, approximately 22% are singletons. These same data were also listed under a study on T cells expressing NK-cell markers.

Sample: CD4+ T cells sorted from blood. The receptors derive from a woman aged 18-29 years in good health. CDR3s include the opening cysteine and the closing phenylalanine or tryptophan. The D gene is left open where the match is weak. The listing skips clone size in some rows; elsewhere it reads once, few, many or a size class.

d_call	v_call	clone_size	cdr3_length	j_call	cdr3_nt	cdr3_aa
-	TRBV5-1	many	14	TRBJ1-1	TGCGCCAGCAGCTTGGACGGGTTGAACACTGAAGCTTTCTTT	CASSLDGLNTEAFF
-	TRBV18	few	15	TRBJ2-7	TGTGCCAGCTCACAGGGGACCCCACCGGGCTACGAGCAGTACTTC	CASSQGTPPGYEQYF
TRBD2	TRBV20-1	many	13	TRBJ2-3	TGCAGTGCTCCCGGGGGGGGCCAAGATACGCAGTATTTT	CSAPGGGQDTQYF
-	TRBV20-1	few	14	TRBJ2-3	TGCAGTGCCGACAATGAGGGTACCAGGGATACGCAGTATTTT	CSADNEGTRDTQYF
TRBD1	TRBV6-5	-	15	TRBJ2-7	TGTGCCAGCAGTTACGAGGGGACAGGGGCCCACGAGCAGTACTTC	CASSYEGTGAHEQYF
TRBD1	TRBV10-1	few	19	TRBJ2-5	TGCGCCAGCAGTGAGGGATTGATACGACAGGGATTCGAAGAAGGGACCCAGTACTTC	CASSEGLIRQGFEEGTQYF
TRBD1	TRBV5-1	-	16	TRBJ1-1	TGCGCCAGCAGCTTGGCCCCACGACAGGGTCCTACTGAAGCTTTCTTT	CASSLAPRQGPTEAFF
-	TRBV18	-	15	TRBJ2-2	TGTGCCAGCTCACCAATCGACGGAGGCACCGGGGAGCTGTTTTTT	CASSPIDGGTGELFF
TRBD2	TRBV20-1	few	15	TRBJ2-3	TGCAGTGCTGACCTAGCGGGGGCCCCCACAGATACGCAGTATTTT	CSADLAGAPTDTQYF
-	TRBV10-3	few	14	TRBJ1-5	TGTGCCATCAGTGAAGGAATCCGGGGTCAGCCCCAGCATTTT	CAISEGIRGQPQHF
TRBD1	TRBV20-1	few	14	TRBJ1-1	TGCAGTGCTAGGAAAGGGACAGGGGGCACTGAAGCTTTCTTT	CSARKGTGGTEAFF
TRBD1	TRBV7-2	-	15	TRBJ1-3	TGTGCCAGCAGCTCAAACAGGGGAGGGGGAAACACCATATATTTT	CASSSNRGGGNTIYF
TRBD1	TRBV3-1	few	16	TRBJ2-1	TGTGCCAGCAGCCCGAGACCGGGACAGGGCATCAATGAGCAGTTCTTC	CASSPRPGQGINEQFF
-	TRBV12-3/TRBV12-4	-	14	TRBJ1-2	TGTGCCAGCAGTCTTAGAGGCAGGGACCATGGCTACACCTTC	CASSLRGRDHGYTF
-	TRBV19	few	12	TRBJ2-7	TGTGCCAGTTGGGACCAAATGGGAGAGCAGTACTTC	CASWDQMGEQYF
TRBD1	TRBV7-6	-	14	TRBJ2-7	TGTGCCAGCAGCCCGGACAGGGTACTGGGTGAGCAGTACTTC	CASSPDRVLGEQYF
-	TRBV20-1	-	15	TRBJ1-1	TGCAGTGCTATGCCCCGGGGGACATTGAACACTGAAGCTTTCTTT	CSAMPRGTLNTEAFF
TRBD1	TRBV19	once	11	TRBJ2-5	TGTGCCACAGGACAGGCAGAGACCCAGTACTTC	CATGQAETQYF
-	TRBV4-2	-	15	TRBJ1-1	TGTGCCAGCAGCCACGCCCCCGACAGTAACACTGAAGCTTTCTTT	CASSHAPDSNTEAFF
TRBD2	TRBV20-1	few	14	TRBJ2-5	TGCAGTGCCAGCCTAGCGGGACCGCAAGAGACCCAGTACTTC	CSASLAGPQETQYF
-	TRBV6-2/TRBV6-3	-	14	TRBJ2-5	TGTGCCAGCCTCTCCTGGACAGTCCAAGAGACCCAGTACTTC	CASLSWTVQETQYF
-	TRBV20-1	many	13	TRBJ1-5	TGCAGTGCTAGGGGCCCTAGCAATCAGCCCCAGCATTTT	CSARGPSNQPQHF
-	TRBV14	-	16	TRBJ2-7	TGTGCCAGCAGCCAAGAGAGGGGCTGGGGGTACTCCGAGCAGTACTTC	CASSQERGWGYSEQYF
TRBD1	TRBV10-3	few	13	TRBJ2-7	TGTGCCATCGGTAAGGACAGGGGCAGCGAGCAGTACTTC	CAIGKDRGSEQYF
TRBD2	TRBV10-1	-	15	TRBJ2-1	TGCGCCAGCAGTGAGCCGACTAGCGGGTACAATGAGCAGTTCTTC	CASSEPTSGYNEQFF
TRBD1	TRBV11-2	-	15	TRBJ2-3	TGTGCCAGCAGCTTCGAGACAGGGGGCAAGTATACGCAGTATTTT	CASSFETGGKYTQYF
-	TRBV7-9	-	14	TRBJ2-2	TGTGCCAGCAGCGTAATGCAGGACGCCGGGGAGCTGTTTTTT	CASSVMQDAGELFF
TRBD2	TRBV5-1	-	17	TRBJ2-1	TGCGCCAGCAGCTTGGTGCCTAGCGGGAGTCTCTACAATGAGCAGTTCTTC	CASSLVPSGSLYNEQFF
TRBD1	TRBV4-1	-	17	TRBJ1-1	TGCGCCAGCAGCCAAGAACAACAGGGGGCGGGTAGGACTGAAGCTTTCTTT	CASSQEQQGAGRTEAFF
-	TRBV6-2/TRBV6-3	-	20	TRBJ2-3	TGTGCCAGCAGTTACTCGGATCGGCCTCGGGAAGGATTTGGCACAGATACGCAGTATTTT	CASSYSDRPREGFGTDTQYF
TRBD2	TRBV14	many	15	TRBJ2-3	TGTGCCAGCAGCCCAACACTAGCGCGCACAGATACGCAGTATTTT	CASSPTLARTDTQYF
-	TRBV7-4	-	17	TRBJ2-7	TGTGCCAGCACCCCCCAGGACAGTCGAAAAAACTCCTACGAGCAGTACTTC	CASTPQDSRKNSYEQYF
-	TRBV27	-	9	TRBJ2-7	TGTGCCAGCAGTTCCGAGCAGTACTTC	CASSSEQYF
TRBD2	TRBV29-1	once	15	TRBJ2-2	TGCAGCGTTCTAGCGGGAGGGTCTAACACCGGGGAGCTGTTTTTT	CSVLAGGSNTGELFF
-	TRBV10-3	-	17	TRBJ2-7	TGTGCCATCAGTGAGTCCCTCGGTATAGAGACCCCCTACGAGCAGTACTTC	CAISESLGIETPYEQYF
TRBD2	TRBV7-6	few	18	TRBJ2-3	TGTGCCAGCAGCTTAGGGTGGCTAGCGGTCCCTAGCACAGATACGCAGTATTTT	CASSLGWLAVPSTDTQYF
-	TRBV6-1	-	14	TRBJ1-2	TGTGCCAGCAGCCGGACATCCCCTAACTATGGCTACACCTTC	CASSRTSPNYGYTF
TRBD1	TRBV7-6	few	14	TRBJ2-2	TGTGCCAGCAGCTTGACAGGGCACACCGGGGAGCTGTTTTTT	CASSLTGHTGELFF
TRBD2	TRBV5-5	few	16	TRBJ2-1	TGTGCCAGCAGCTTTTCCGGGACTAGCGGGAGGTATGAGCAGTTCTTC	CASSFSGTSGRYEQFF
-	TRBV7-2	-	16	TRBJ2-1	TGTGCCAGCAGCTTACTTCAGGGCCACCTTGGCAATGAGCAGTTCTTC	CASSLLQGHLGNEQFF
TRBD1	TRBV12-3/TRBV12-4	many	16	TRBJ1-5	TGTGCCAGCAGCCAGGCGGGACAGGGGTGGGCTCAGCCCCAGCATTTT	CASSQAGQGWAQPQHF
TRBD2	TRBV20-1	few	18	TRBJ2-3	TGCAGTGCTAGAGATCTTCGCGGGAGACCTTCTAGCACAGATACGCAGTATTTT	CSARDLRGRPSSTDTQYF
-	TRBV9	-	15	TRBJ2-1	TGTGCCAGCAGCACAGGGGTGCGGGGAGACAATGAGCAGTTCTTC	CASSTGVRGDNEQFF
TRBD1	TRBV29-1	-	13	TRBJ1-5	TGCAGCGTAGACACAGGGGTCGGTCAGCCCCAGCATTTT	CSVDTGVGQPQHF
TRBD1	TRBV5-1	few	13	TRBJ1-1	TGCGCCAGCAGACAGGGGTCGAACACTGAAGCTTTCTTT	CASRQGSNTEAFF
TRBD1	TRBV12-3/TRBV12-4	-	13	TRBJ1-1	TGTGCCAGCAGTTCTCAGGACAGGGGAGAAGCTTTCTTT	CASSSQDRGEAFF